Described below is a single T cell receptor beta chain sequence and its context. These data are taken from a study of shared clonotypes between healthy human individuals. Naive CD8 cells comprised CD45RO-negative, CCR7-positively selected cells, excluding terminally differentiated effector memory CD45RA+ cells. Execution of the assay was at deep level. Profiled with immunoSEQ multiplex PCR; TCRdb holds only in-frame clones, not every one. The sample records about 610,000 clones, around 96% being singletons. Sequenced input: naive CD8+ T cells sorted from blood. The sequence derives from a woman aged 25 to 39 in good health.

The CDR3: CASWADTQYF. The CDR3 bases are TGTGCCAGCTGGGCCGATACGCAGTATTTT. The chain combines TRBV6-1 with TRBJ2-3, with D unclear. The CDR3 spans 10 residues. Looked up from germline, CDR1 is MNHNS and CDR2 is SASEGT. The ends were cut back, 8 bases at V and 6 bases at J, with 6 bases in the middle.